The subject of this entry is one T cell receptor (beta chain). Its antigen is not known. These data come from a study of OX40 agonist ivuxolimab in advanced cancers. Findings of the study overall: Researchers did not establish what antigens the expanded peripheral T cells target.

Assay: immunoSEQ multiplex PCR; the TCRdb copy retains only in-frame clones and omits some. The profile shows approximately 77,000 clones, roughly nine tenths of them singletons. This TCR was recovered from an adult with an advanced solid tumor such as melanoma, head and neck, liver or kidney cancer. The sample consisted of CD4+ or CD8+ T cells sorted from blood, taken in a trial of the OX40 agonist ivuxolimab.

CDR3 sequence reads: CASSARLPSGTQYF. The CDR3 nucleotides are TGTGCCAGCAGCGCCCGCTTGCCGTCCGGTACGCAGTATTTT. The V call is TRBV9, the J call TRBJ2-3; D not certain. The V gene lost 3 bases and the J gene lost 8 bases, with 16 bases spanning the gap. This CDR3 is built from 14 residues. The germline CDR1 and CDR2 sequences are SGDLS and YYNGEE.